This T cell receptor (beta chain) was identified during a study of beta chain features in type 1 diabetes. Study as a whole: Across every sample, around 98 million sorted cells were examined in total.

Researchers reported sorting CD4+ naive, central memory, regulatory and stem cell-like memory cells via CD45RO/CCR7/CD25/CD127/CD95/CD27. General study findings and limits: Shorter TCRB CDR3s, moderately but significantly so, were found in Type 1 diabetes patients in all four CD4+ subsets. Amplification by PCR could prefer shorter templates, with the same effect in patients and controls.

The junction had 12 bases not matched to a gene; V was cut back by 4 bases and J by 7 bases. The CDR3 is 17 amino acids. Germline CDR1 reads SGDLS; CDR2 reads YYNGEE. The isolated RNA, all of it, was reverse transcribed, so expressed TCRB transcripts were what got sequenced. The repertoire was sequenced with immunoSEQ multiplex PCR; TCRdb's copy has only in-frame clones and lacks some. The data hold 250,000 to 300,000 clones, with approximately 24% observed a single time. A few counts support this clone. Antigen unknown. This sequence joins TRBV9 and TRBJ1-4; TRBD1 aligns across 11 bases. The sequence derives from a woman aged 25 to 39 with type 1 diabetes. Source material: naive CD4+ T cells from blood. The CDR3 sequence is CASSPQSPGTGGEKLFF. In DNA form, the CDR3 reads TGTGCCAGCAGCCCGCAGAGCCCCGGGACAGGGGGTGAAAAACTGTTTTTT.